This note documents a single T cell receptor (beta chain) sequence. As yet, its antigen is unknown. Production of TCR cDNA was by 5'RACE template switching, which also added a universal primer site and UMIs. In TCRdb, the 5' RACE reads were re-called with MiXCR into one record per CDR3 protein. This sample has roughly 300,000 distinct CDR3 sequences, with 7% to 9% found just once. This specimen comes from a study of T cells after yellow fever vaccination. Study results and limitations: Detected again after the booster were most primary-vaccination clones, at 95% to 98% CD4 and about 90% CD8. Although most clonotypes did not, a small share appeared in both CD4 and CD8 compartments. Highly abundant clonotypes carried over from the bulk population could end up in FACS-sorted repertoires as contaminants.

Per germline, CDR1 MNHEY and CDR2 SMNVEV (reference sequence). V lost 10 bases to trimming and J lost 2 bases, with 24 bases between them. CDR3 length: 16 amino acids. V gene TRBV27 combines with J gene TRBJ2-7; D gene ambiguous. This specimen was PBMCs, taken around 45 days after the first yellow fever vaccination. The clonotype originates from a man between 18 and 35 years old who received the YFV17D yellow fever vaccine. This chain's CDR3 is CANLPSTQQRAYEQYF. CDR3 nucleotides: TGTGCCAACCTTCCAAGTACGCAGCAAAGGGCCTACGAGCAGTACTTC.